These 30 T cell receptor beta chains share one sample of origin, sequenced in a study of tumor-infiltrating lymphocytes in localized non-small cell lung cancer. Produced via immunoSEQ multiplex PCR; TCRdb's table is partial and in-frame only. The sample has about 16,000 clones, roughly 72% seen once; the top ten hold over 8.5%. Sequenced sample: lung tumor tissue. The receptors derive from a human donor with non-small cell lung cancer.

The chain carries TRBV12-5 and TRBJ2-1; a weak D match, TRBD2 (6 bases). Looked up from germline, CDR1 is LGHNT and CDR2 is FRNRAP. Deletions cut 5 bases from V and 9 bases from J, with 14 bases between. The CDR3 is 13 amino acids. In DNA, the CDR3 is TGTGCTAGTGGTGGAGGGGAGAGGGCTGAGCAGTTCTTC. Encoded protein: CASGGGERAEQFF.

The rearrangement links TRBV28 to TRBJ2-5; D remains unclear. There are 18 residues in the CDR3. V lost 3 bases and J 1 base, leaving 21 bases between the germline ends. Germline loops: CDR1 MDHEN, CDR2 SYDVKM. CDR3 DNA: TGTGCCAGCAGTTTCCCCCCCCCTCTTAGGCAGCTCCAAGAGACCCAGTACTTC. Amino acid sequence: CASSFPPPLRQLQETQYF.

The rearrangement uses TRBV7-9 and TRBJ1-2; D is possibly TRBD1 (6 bases). Germline V lookup: CDR1 SEHNR, CDR2 FQNEAQ (reference sequence). The CDR3 is 15 amino acids. Trimming took 7 bases from V and 4 from J, leaving 19 bases between them. CDR3 loop: CASTQMARGAYGYTF. DNA for the CDR3: TGTGCCAGCACCCAAATGGCGCGGGGGGCCTATGGCTACACCTTC.

The rearrangement joins TRBV5-1 to TRBJ2-2; D might be TRBD1 (5 bases). V shed 0 bases and J shed 0 bases, with 6 bases lying between them. The CDR3 is made up of 15 amino acids. Germline-derived CDR1 and CDR2 are SGHRS and YFSETQ. CDR3 coding DNA: TGCGCCAGCAGCTTGGGCAGGGCGAACACCGGGGAGCTGTTTTTT. Amino acid sequence: CASSLGRANTGELFF.

This chain links TRBV7-9 with TRBJ1-4; D call uncertain. CDR1 is SEHNR, CDR2 FQNEAQ, per germline (reference sequence). V gave up 4 bases and J gave up 7 bases, with 13 bases separating them. The CDR3 length is 14 residues. CDR3 in amino acids: CASSSDQAGEKLFF. Written as DNA, the CDR3 is TGTGCCAGCAGCTCGGACCAGGCCGGTGAAAAACTGTTTTTT.

The chain links TRBV7-9 to TRBJ2-3, with 7 nucleotides matching TRBD2. Looked up from germline, CDR1 is SEHNR and CDR2 is FQNEAQ (reference sequence). Trimming removed 10 bases from V and 0 bases from J; junction bases left unmatched: 7. The CDR3 loop spans 14 amino acids. The DNA of the CDR3 is TGTGCCACCCGACTAGCCTCTAGCACAGATACGCAGTATTTT. As protein: CATRLASSTDTQYF.

This chain connects TRBV10-1 to TRBJ2-1, with 10 bases matching TRBD1. Per the germline V gene, CDR1 is WNHNN and CDR2 is SYGVQD (reference sequence). The CDR3 is made up of 13 amino acids. V was clipped by 0 bases and J by 11 bases; unmatched bases: 1. CDR3 loop: CASSESDRGKQFF. CDR3 in DNA: TGCGCCAGCAGTGAGTCGGACAGGGGGAAGCAGTTCTTC.

This clone came up a few times. The J gene is TRBJ2-7, the V gene TRBV30; 9 nucleotides align to TRBD2. In germline, CDR1 is GTSNPN, CDR2 SVGIG (reference sequence). V shed 3 bases, J shed 3 bases, and the junction held 12 bases outside the gene matches. The CDR3 consists of 16 residues. In nucleotides, the CDR3 is TGTGCCTGGAGCCTCCGGGGGGGACTAGCCTACTACGAGCAGTACTTC. The encoded protein is CAWSLRGGLAYYEQYF.

The CDR3 spells CASSQTRDTEAFF. The CDR3 region has the DNA TGTGCCAGCAGCCAAACAAGGGACACTGAAGCTTTCTTT. The rearrangement uses TRBV7-3 and TRBJ1-1; no reliable D call. The CDR3 covers 13 residues. Per the germline V gene, CDR1 is SGHTA and CDR2 is FQGTGA. Trimming left V 5 bases short and J 3 bases short, with 10 bases between.

The genes are TRBV2 and TRBJ2-3; the D gene is possibly TRBD2 (6 bases). The CDR3 totals 15 residues. V was cut by 7 bases and J by 0 bases, with 14 bases left in between. The germline CDR1 and CDR2 sequences are SNHLY and FYNNEI. CDR3: CASTIRAGSTDTQYF. The CDR3 bases are TGTGCCAGCACCATCCGTGCGGGAAGCACAGATACGCAGTATTTT.

This rearrangement joins TRBV15 to TRBJ2-3, with D hard to call. V lost 3 bases, J lost 8 bases, and 12 bases lay in between. Looked up from germline, CDR1 is LNHNV and CDR2 is YYDKDF (reference sequence). CDR3 length: 13 amino acids. CDR3 coding DNA: TGTGCCACCAGCAGTACATCGAAGGGTACGCAGTATTTT. This gives the protein CATSSTSKGTQYF.

This chain links TRBV7-2 with TRBJ2-5; D might be TRBD2 (7 bases). The CDR3 sequence is 15 residues long. The germline V gene has CDR1 SGHTA and CDR2 FQGNSA. Trimming shortened V by 0 bases and J by 7 bases, and 15 bases separated the two germline ends. Written as DNA, the CDR3 is TGTGCCAGCAGCTTAGCGACAGGAGGACTAGGGACCCAGTACTTC. This translates into CASSLATGGLGTQYF.

This rearrangement joins TRBV6-6 to TRBJ1-3, with unresolved D. V was pared by 1 base and J by 4 bases, with 2 bases between. Germline V gene sequence: CDR1 MNHNY, CDR2 SVGAGI (reference sequence). CDR3 length: 12 residues. This chain's CDR3 is CASSYWGNTIYF. CDR3 nucleotides: TGTGCCAGCAGTTACTGGGGAAACACCATATATTTT.

The J gene is TRBJ2-3, the V gene TRBV15; the D gene is possibly TRBD1 (5 bases). CDR1 and CDR2 from the germline V gene are LNHNV and YYDKDF (reference sequence). The V end lost 3 bases, the J end lost 6 bases, and 10 bases lay between the germline ends. This CDR3 is 13 amino acids long. DNA for the CDR3: TGTGCCACCAGCAGGGGGCTCGACGATACGCAGTATTTT. Its protein is CATSRGLDDTQYF.

This clone was detected a few times. V is TRBV6-6 and J is TRBJ1-3, with D perhaps TRBD1 (6 bases). V was cut by 3 bases and J by 7 bases, with 16 bases left in between. The CDR3 is 15 amino acids. In germline, CDR1 is MNHNY, CDR2 SVGAGI (reference sequence). CDR3 in DNA: TGTGCCAGCAGTTATTTTGGGCAGGGGAGGAACACCATATATTTT. This sequence encodes CASSYFGQGRNTIYF.

This clone showed up just a few times. The chain recombines TRBV6-1 with TRBJ1-1, with 7 bases aligning to TRBD1. Germline V CDR1 and CDR2: MNHNS, SASEGT. J was trimmed by 1 base and V by 5 bases; bases with no gene match: 4. The CDR3 loop spans 14 amino acids. The DNA for the CDR3 is TGTGCCAGCAGTCCGGGACAGAAGAACACTGAAGCTTTCTTT. It encodes CASSPGQKNTEAFF.

The V gene is TRBV11-2, the J gene TRBJ2-5, with 10 bases fitting TRBD1. This CDR3 is built from 14 residues. Germline loops: CDR1 SGHAT, CDR2 FQNNGV. With V trimmed by 5 bases and J by 6 bases, 6 bases remained unmatched. The CDR3 DNA reads TGTGCCAGCAGCATCCGGGACAGGGGTAAGACCCAGTACTTC. It specifies CASSIRDRGKTQYF. Full variable domain (missing parts from reference TRBV11-2 and TRBJ2-5): EAGVAQSPRYKIIEKRQSVAFWCNPISGHATLYWYQQILGQGPKLLIQFQNNGVVDDSQLPKDRFSAERLKGVDSTLKIQPAKLEDSAVYLCASSIRDRGKTQYFGPGTRLLVL.

The chain combines TRBV9 with TRBJ2-2; no clear D gene. The germline CDR1 and CDR2 sequences are SGDLS and YYNGEE. V lost 0 bases, J lost 2 bases, and 5 bases lay in between. The CDR3 consists of 14 residues. In DNA, the CDR3 is TGTGCCAGCAGCGTAGCGGCAAACACCGGGGAGCTGTTTTTT. Translated, it gives CASSVAANTGELFF.

This chain links TRBV6-4 with TRBJ1-6, with 8 bases fitting TRBD1. Germline loops: CDR1 MRHNA, CDR2 SNTAGT. The V segment lost 4 bases and the J segment 9 bases; nucleotides outside the gene matches: 5. The CDR3 totals 14 residues. CDR3 amino acids: CASSAETGVSPLHF. Written as DNA, the CDR3 is TGTGCCAGCAGTGCGGAGACAGGGGTTTCACCCCTCCACTTT.

V and J are TRBV30 and TRBJ1-1, with D hard to call. From germline, CDR1 is GTSNPN and CDR2 SVGIG (reference sequence). V shed 0 bases and J shed 2 bases, with 10 bases lying between them. The CDR3 length is 14 residues. CDR3 sequence (DNA): TGTGCCTGGAGTGTACCGGGGTTAAACACTGAAGCTTTCTTT. This gives the protein CAWSVPGLNTEAFF. The whole variable domain, remainder taken from reference TRBV30 and TRBJ1-1, is SQTIHQWPATLVQPVGSPLSLECTVEGTSNPNLYWYRQAAGRGLQLLFYSVGIGQISSEVPQNLSASRPQDRQFILSSKKLLLSDSGFYLCAWSVPGLNTEAFFGQGTRLTVV.

The rearrangement uses TRBV18 and TRBJ2-1; 12 positions match TRBD2. This CDR3 is 16 amino acids long. J lost 9 bases, V lost 4 bases, and 10 bases had no gene match. The germline gives CDR1 KGHSH, CDR2 LQKENI. The CDR3 spells CASSLQSSGRGSEQFF. CDR3 in DNA: TGTGCCAGCTCACTACAGTCTAGCGGGAGGGGCAGTGAGCAGTTCTTC. Variable domain in full (rest from reference TRBV18 and TRBJ2-1): NAGVMQNPRHLVRRRGQEARLRCSPMKGHSHVYWYRQLPEEGLKFMVYLQKENIIDESGMPKERFSAEFPKEGPSILRIQQVVRGDSAAYFCASSLQSSGRGSEQFFGPGTRLTVL.

The chain couples TRBV7-3 to TRBJ2-7, with D perhaps matching TRBD2 (6 bases). With 1 base removed from V and 6 bases from J, the gap between germline ends came to 13 bases. The CDR3 spans 14 residues. Germline CDR1 reads SGHTA; CDR2 reads FQGTGA. The CDR3 spells CASSLMGREGEQYF. CDR3 nucleotide sequence: TGTGCCAGCAGCTTAATGGGGCGGGAAGGCGAGCAGTACTTC. Full variable domain (outside the CDR3, taken from reference TRBV7-3 and TRBJ2-7): GAGVSQTPSNKVTEKGKYVELRCDPISGHTALYWYRQSLGQGPEFLIYFQGTGAADDSGLPNDRFFAVRPEGSVSTLKIQRTERGDSAVYLCASSLMGREGEQYFGPGTRLTVT.

V gene TRBV7-2 combines with J gene TRBJ2-7; no clear D. There are 11 residues in the CDR3. V lost 4 bases, J lost 3 bases, and 4 bases lay in between. Germline CDR1 is SGHTA and CDR2 is FQGNSA. For the CDR3, the DNA is TGTGCCAGCAGCTCACACTACGAGCAGTACTTC. It is translated as CASSSHYEQYF.

The chain couples TRBV15 to TRBJ2-3; no definite D call. V lost 0 bases and J 3 bases, leaving 7 bases between the germline ends. This CDR3 contains 14 residues. Germline V gene sequence: CDR1 LNHNV, CDR2 YYDKDF (reference sequence). CDR3 DNA: TGTGCCACCAGCAGAGATCGCAAAACAGATACGCAGTATTTT. It translates to CATSRDRKTDTQYF.

The chain joins TRBV18 to TRBJ1-4; D gene uncertain. Trimming shortened V by 2 bases and J by 8 bases, and 9 bases separated the two germline ends. The CDR3 consists of 13 residues. Germline V gene data show CDR1 as KGHSH and CDR2 as LQKENI. As DNA, the CDR3 is TGTGCCAGCTCACCAGTGGGTACCGAAAAACTGTTTTTT. Translated, it gives CASSPVGTEKLFF.

The chain employs TRBV6-1 and TRBJ2-2, with 7 bases that match TRBD2. Germline V gene sequence: CDR1 MNHNS, CDR2 SASEGT. The junction had 3 bases not matched to a gene; V was cut back by 6 bases and J by 2 bases. The CDR3 contains 14 residues. This CDR3 reads CASRGGLNTGELFF. CDR3 DNA sequence: TGTGCCAGCAGGGGGGGGTTAAACACCGGGGAGCTGTTTTTT.

J is TRBJ2-5 and V is TRBV7-3; 8 nucleotides match TRBD2. V lost 5 bases and J lost 4; bases outside the gene matches: 9. This CDR3 spans 15 amino acids. Looked up from germline, CDR1 is SGHTA and CDR2 is FQGTGA. The CDR3 is CASSRSGLDPETQYF. The CDR3 DNA reads TGTGCCAGCAGCCGATCGGGACTAGACCCAGAGACCCAGTACTTC.

The chain has TRBV10-3 and TRBJ2-5; D remains ambiguous. The germline V gene encodes CDR1 ENHRY and CDR2 SYGVKD. This CDR3 is built from 14 residues. V lost 0 bases to trimming and J lost 5 bases, with 10 bases between them. The CDR3 DNA follows: TGTGCCATCAGTGAGTCGACTGATACCGAGACCCAGTACTTC. The encoded protein is CAISESTDTETQYF.

The V gene is TRBV28, the J gene TRBJ2-5; D unclear. Trimming removed 4 bases at V and 10 bases at J, with 13 bases between. Germline V gene lookup returns CDR1 MDHEN and CDR2 SYDVKM. The CDR3 contains 12 residues. The CDR3 here is CASSSPEGNQYF. The CDR3 DNA follows: TGTGCCAGCAGTTCGCCCGAAGGGAACCAGTACTTC.

The gene calls are TRBV6-5 and TRBJ2-7, with 9 positions matching TRBD2. The V and J ends lost 6 bases and 5 bases, in that order; junction bases with no gene match: 5. The CDR3 consists of 13 residues. Germline assignment: CDR1 MNHEY and CDR2 SVGAGI. The CDR3 region is CASSPSGTHEQYF. CDR3 coding DNA: TGTGCCAGCAGCCCTAGCGGGACCCACGAGCAGTACTTC.